The T cell receptor beta chain under discussion was sequenced for a study of blood T cell repertoires in COVID-19. For the study at large: Sources were T cells, B-cell-depleted T cells, or PBMCs; the material itself was cDNA or gDNA.

The method was immunoSEQ multiplex PCR; TCRdb's version includes in-frame clones alone and lacks a portion of them. The sample yields about 200,000 clones, approximately 78% seen once. In regard to this clone: Distinct nucleotide sequences in the sample also encode this CDR3.

The sequence was obtained from a woman in her 70s with COVID-19, enrolled during active disease. The sample comprised peripheral blood.

DNA of the CDR3: TGTGCCAGCTCCCCGGGTACTAGCGGTTCCTACGAGCAGTACTTC. It translates to CASSPGTSGSYEQYF. V usage is TRBV18 and J usage is TRBJ2-7; 8 nucleotides agree with TRBD2. The CDR3 is 15 residues long. V lost 6 bases and J lost 1; bases outside the gene matches: 8. Looked up from germline, CDR1 is KGHSH and CDR2 is LQKENI.